The clone carrying this T cell receptor (beta chain) was counted only a few times. Its antigen is unknown. The data stem from a study of response to subunit inactivated influenza vaccine. Via MiXCR, TCRdb re-called the RT-PCR reads, giving one row per CDR3 protein. The table includes 710,000 or so distinct CDR3 sequences, 15% to 19% detected once. Study-level results: The authors suggested that few new T cells are recruited per seasonal influenza vaccination.

Looked up from germline, CDR1 is LNHNV and CDR2 is YYDKDF (reference sequence). The V end was cut by 0 bases, the J end by 5 bases, with 20 bases between. There are 17 residues in the CDR3. The TCR comes from a man aged 50 to 59 who received an inactivated influenza vaccine. The sequenced sample was PBMCs from blood, obtained roughly 13 days after vaccination. The J gene is TRBJ2-7, the V gene TRBV15; no definite D call. For the CDR3, the DNA is TGTGCCACCAGCAGAGATCTAGGACGGGCCATTATCCACGAGCAGTACTTC. It encodes CATSRDLGRAIIHEQYF.